Below are 21 T cell receptor beta chains sequenced from a single sample in a study of tumor-infiltrating lymphocytes in primary liver carcinoma. The investigators made TCR beta cDNA from roughly 0.55 ug total RNA, using a constant-region primer. Each TCR beta library was derived from three nested multiplex PCR rounds that employed slightly modified ARM-PCR. With TRBV1-TRBV30 forward primers and a C-beta reverse primer, the first two PCR rounds were run for 9 to 10 cycles each. A single record per CDR3 protein comes from TCRdb applying MiXCR to the multiplex PCR reads. Here the sample spans fewer than 250,000 distinct CDR3 sequences, about 85% being singletons. The roughly 17-32 mg bulk tissue piece was not sorted before simultaneous RNA and DNA extraction. The sequencing input was tumor tissue from primary liver carcinoma. The receptors come from a man aged 40-49 years with primary liver carcinoma and hepatitis B virus infection.

This clonotype appeared once. The junction shows a germline mismatch at one end, possibly a read error. The rearrangement uses TRBV20-1 and TRBJ1-5, with D uncertain. The CDR3 runs 16 residues. Germline CDR1 and CDR2: DFQATT and SNEGSKA (reference sequence). CDR3 sequence: CSASPNAGMSNQPQHF. For the CDR3, the DNA is TGCAGCGCTAGCCCTAATGCCGGGATGAGCAATCAGCCCCAGCATTTT.

As for this clonotype: At one end the junction does not follow the germline gene, possibly because of a read error. In DNA, the CDR3 is TGCAGCGGGACTAGCGGGAAACTCAATGAGCAGTTTTTC. It translates to CSGTSGKLNEQFF. This chain links TRBV29-1 with TRBJ2-1; TRBD2 aligns across 12 bases. In germline, CDR1 is SQVTM, CDR2 ANQGSEA. The CDR3 totals 13 residues.

As regards this clonotype: Sequence at one end of the junction differs from germline and may be a read error. V usage is TRBV6-1 and J usage is TRBJ2-7; 10 nucleotides align to TRBD2. Per the germline V gene, CDR1 is MNHNS and CDR2 is SASEGT. The CDR3 spans 11 residues. CDR3 sequence: CASSRCTSGIF. CDR3 nucleotide sequence: TGTGCCAGCAGTAGGTGTACTAGCGGGATCTTC.

In this sample, this clonotype turned up many times. The chain links TRBV5-1 to TRBJ2-1; 9 nucleotides align to TRBD1. This CDR3 region has 16 residues. The junction had 5 bases not matched to a gene; V was cut back by 0 bases and J by 4 bases. Germline-derived CDR1 and CDR2 are SGHRS and YFSETQ. The CDR3 sequence: CASSLAPGQGYNEQFF. As DNA, the CDR3 is TGCGCCAGCAGCTTGGCCCCGGGACAGGGATACAATGAGCAGTTCTTC. The variable domain in full, with the rest retrieved from reference TRBV5-1 and TRBJ2-1, is KAGVTQTPRYLIKTRGQQVTLSCSPISGHRSVSWYQQTPGQGLQFLFEYFSETQRNKGNFPGRFSGRQFSNSRSEMNVSTLELGDSALYLCASSLAPGQGYNEQFFGPGTRLTVL.

J is TRBJ1-2 and V is TRBV6-5; D unclear. Germline CDR1 reads MNHEY; CDR2 reads SVGAGI. Trimming shortened V by 9 bases and J by 10 bases, and 21 bases separated the two germline ends. CDR3 length equals 13 residues. In DNA form, the CDR3 reads TGTGCCAGTAGGGTCGGGGTCAACTGTGACTACACCTTC. This translates into CASRVGVNCDYTF.

Remarks on this clonotype: A read error may account for a junction end that differs from germline. The gene calls are TRBV7-9 and TRBJ2-3, with D possibly TRBD2 on 5 matching bases. The germline V gene has CDR1 SEHNR and CDR2 FQNEAQ (reference sequence). The CDR3 runs 13 residues. The DNA for the CDR3 is TGTACCAGCGGCCCAAATAGTGTAGATACGCAGTATTTT. Protein sequence: CTSGPNSVDTQYF.

This clonotype occurred a few times. The chain links TRBV29-1 to TRBJ1-2; D not certain. Germline CDR1 and CDR2: SQVTM and ANQGSEA. Trimming shortened V by 1 base and J by 10 bases, and 19 bases separated the two germline ends. There are 14 residues in the CDR3. Here the CDR3 DNA reads TGCAGCGTTGAAGTCGACGGACCCGGTATAGACTACACCTTC. Protein sequence: CSVEVDGPGIDYTF. Full variable domain (outside the CDR3, taken from reference TRBV29-1 and TRBJ1-2): SAVISQKPSRDICQRGTSLTIQCQVDSQVTMMFWYRQQPGQSLTLIATANQGSEATYESGFVIDKFPISRPNLTFSTLTVSNMSPEDSSIYLCSVEVDGPGIDYTFGSGTRLTVV.

The rearrangement links TRBV30 to TRBJ1-1; TRBD1 matches at 7 bases. This CDR3 contains 16 residues. V shed 3 bases and J 4 bases; nucleotides not matched to a gene: 14. Germline V gene lookup returns CDR1 GTSNPN and CDR2 SVGIG (reference sequence). The CDR3 spells CAWRVWTGGQVTEAFF. In nucleotides, the CDR3 is TGTGCCTGGAGAGTTTGGACAGGTGGTCAGGTCACTGAAGCTTTCTTT. The variable domain in full, with the rest retrieved from reference TRBV30 and TRBJ1-1, is SQTIHQWPATLVQPVGSPLSLECTVEGTSNPNLYWYRQAAGRGLQLLFYSVGIGQISSEVPQNLSASRPQDRQFILSSKKLLLSDSGFYLCAWRVWTGGQVTEAFFGQGTRLTVV.

Concerning this clonotype: At one boundary the junction diverges from the germline segment, which might be a read error. The chain is built from TRBV12-3 or TRBV12-4 and TRBJ2-3; the match to TRBD1 covers 8 bases. The length of the CDR3 is 15 residues. CDR3 nucleotide sequence: TGTGCCAGTAGTTTAGACAGGGGATCCAGAGATACGCAGTATTTT. This translates into CASSLDRGSRDTQYF.

This sequence joins TRBV4-3 and TRBJ2-1; D might be TRBD2 (5 bases). Germline V CDR1 and CDR2: LGHNA, YSLEER. The CDR3 is 17 amino acids. V was shortened by 3 bases and J by 1 base, with 16 bases between the two germline ends. The DNA for the CDR3 is TGCGCCAGCAGCCAGGTCCTAGAGGGAGCTTCCTACAATGAGCAGTTCTTC. Amino acids: CASSQVLEGASYNEQFF.

The J gene is TRBJ2-5, the V gene TRBV4-2, with no clear D. Trimming pared 10 bases from V and 5 bases from J, leaving 23 bases between. Germline CDR1 LGHNA, CDR2 YNFKEQ. The CDR3 spans 15 residues. The CDR3 region has the DNA TGTGCCACCAGTCAAGACCTGGGATCGGTGGAGACCCAGTACTTC. Translating it yields CATSQDLGSVETQYF.

Note on this clonotype: One end of the junction fails to match germline, which may point to a read error. V and J are TRBV12-3 or TRBV12-4 and TRBJ1-2; possibly TRBD1 for D (6 bases). The CDR3 has 15 amino acids. CDR3 sequence (DNA): TGTGCCAGCAGCCGGATCACAGGGTTCGGCTATGGCTGCACCTTC. This encodes CASSRITGFGYGCTF.

In regard to this clonotype: This may be a read error: a much more frequent sequence differs by one nucleotide. V is TRBV12-3 or TRBV12-4 and J is TRBJ1-5; D call uncertain. The V gene lost 7 bases and the J gene lost 1 base, with 11 bases spanning the gap. The CDR3 contains 14 residues. The CDR3 loop is CASNSRESNQPQHF. The CDR3 nucleotides read TGTGCCAGCAACTCCCGGGAGAGCAATCAGCCCCAGCATTTT.

A word on this clonotype: At one end, the junction sequence differs from germline, possibly due to a read error. The chain carries TRBV7-9 and TRBJ2-5, with 10 positions matching TRBD1. Germline CDR1 reads SEHNR; CDR2 reads FQNEAQ (reference sequence). CDR3 size: 15 residues. CDR3 loop: CTSSFWTGGEETQYF. CDR3 DNA sequence: TGTACCAGTAGCTTCTGGACAGGGGGAGAAGAGACCCAGTACTTC. Full variable domain (remainder filled in from reference TRBV7-9 and TRBJ2-5): DTGVSQNPRHKITKRGQNVTFRCDPISEHNRLYWYRQTLGQGPEFLTYFQNEAQLEKSRLLSDRFSAERPKGSFSTLEIQRTEQGDSAMYLCTSSFWTGGEETQYFGPGTRLLVL.

This clonotype was recorded once. A single base separates this from a much larger clone, so it may be a read error. No conserved phenylalanine or tryptophan ends this CDR3, so it is likely a read error. This chain joins TRBV30 and TRBJ1-6; no definite D call. The CDR3 runs to 14 residues. Looked up from germline, CDR1 is GTSNPN and CDR2 is SVGIG (reference sequence). Trimming stripped 2 bases from V and 10 bases from J, with 15 bases between. DNA of the CDR3: TGTGCCTGGAGTCTGACGAGACTCGGGTCACCCCTCCACCTT. Its protein is CAWSLTRLGSPLHL.

This clonotype was counted many times. The chain is built from TRBV4-2 and TRBJ2-5; 12 nucleotides align to TRBD2. The V gene's germline CDR1 is LGHNA and CDR2 YNFKEQ. The CDR3 runs 18 residues. Losses at the gene ends were 1 base for V and 0 bases for J; bases not matched to a gene: 6. Written as DNA, the CDR3 is TGTGCCAGCAGCCAAGGAGCTAGCGGGAGGGGATACCAAGAGACCCAGTACTTC. Translation: CASSQGASGRGYQETQYF.

Concerning this clonotype itself: It is likely a read error, because the conserved phenylalanine at the end of the CDR3 is missing. Because the CDR3's place on the DNA is in doubt, the DNA is left out and the CDR3 is given as listed by TCRdb. The chain has TRBV21-1 and TRBJ2-5. TRBV21-1 is classified as a pseudogene. 14 amino acids form the CDR3, both terminal residues included. The CDR3 sequence: CASSKVVQAVTQYL.

This chain connects TRBV4-1 to TRBJ2-7; 7 positions agree with TRBD1. The CDR3 extends over 12 amino acids. After removal of 8 bases from V and 7 bases from J, the junction contained 8 bases not matched to a gene. Looked up from germline, CDR1 is MGHRA and CDR2 is YSYEKL. CDR3 nucleotide sequence: TGCGCCAGCGAGGGGGCAGGGGAAGAGCAGTACTTC. Its translation: CASEGAGEEQYF.

Worth noting for this clonotype: Because the CDR3 is missing its conserved closing phenylalanine or tryptophan, this is likely a read error. This rearrangement joins TRBV11-2 to TRBJ1-1; no reliable D call. The CDR3 loop spans 13 amino acids. CDR1 and CDR2 (germline): SGHAT, FQNNGV. The CDR3 is CDSSSGLNTEAFI. As DNA, the CDR3 is TGTGACAGCAGCTCAGGACTGAACACTGAAGCTTTCATT.

About this clonotype: This may be a read error: a much more frequent sequence differs by one nucleotide. The rearrangement joins TRBV28 to TRBJ1-1; D ambiguous. Germline V lookup: CDR1 MDHEN, CDR2 SYDVKM. The CDR3 is 13 residues long. Trimming left V 10 bases short and J 1 base short, with 13 bases between. This CDR3 is CAIKILTNTEAFF. The DNA of the CDR3 is TGTGCCATCAAGATCCTTACGAACACTGAAGCTTTCTTT.

This clonotype was seen only once. This chain uses TRBV11-1 with TRBJ2-4, with 11 bases fitting TRBD2. The CDR3 has 17 residues. CDR1 SGHAT and CDR2 FQDESV come from the germline V gene (reference sequence). Germline trimming cut 6 bases from V and 3 bases from J; bases unmatched to any gene: 10. The CDR3 DNA is TGTGCCAGCAGTTTTTCCGTGACTAGCGGGAACAAAAACATTCAGTACTTC. As protein: CASSFSVTSGNKNIQYF.